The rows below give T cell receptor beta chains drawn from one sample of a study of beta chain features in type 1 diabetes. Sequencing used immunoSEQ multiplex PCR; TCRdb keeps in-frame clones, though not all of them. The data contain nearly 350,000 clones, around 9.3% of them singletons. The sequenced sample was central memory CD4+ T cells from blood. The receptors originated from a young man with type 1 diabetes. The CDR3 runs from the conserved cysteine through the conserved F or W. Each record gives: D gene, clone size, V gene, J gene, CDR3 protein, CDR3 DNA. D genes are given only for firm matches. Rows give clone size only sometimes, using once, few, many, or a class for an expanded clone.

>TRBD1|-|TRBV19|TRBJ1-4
CASSMGQRGEKLFF
TGTGCCAGTAGCATGGGACAGCGAGGAGAAAAACTGTTTTTT
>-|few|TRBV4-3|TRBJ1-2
CASSQDYTGSYTF
TGCGCCAGCAGCCAAGATTATACGGGGAGCTACACCTTC
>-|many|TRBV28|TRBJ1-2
CASSESRYGYTF
TGTGCCAGCAGTGAAAGCCGCTATGGCTACACCTTC
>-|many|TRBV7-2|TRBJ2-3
CASSLAGAAQDTQYF
TGTGCCAGCAGCTTGGCCGGGGCCGCCCAGGATACGCAGTATTTT
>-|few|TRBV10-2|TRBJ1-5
CASSEQAVSQPQHF
TGCGCCAGCAGTGAACAGGCGGTGAGTCAGCCCCAGCATTTT
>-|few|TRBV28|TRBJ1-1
CASSTLQDTEAFF
TGTGCCAGCAGCACCCTACAGGACACTGAAGCTTTCTTT
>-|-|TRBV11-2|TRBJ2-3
CASSLQPSTDTQYF
TGTGCCAGCAGCTTACAGCCGTCGACAGATACGCAGTATTTT
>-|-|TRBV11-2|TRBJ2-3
CASSVGSTDTQYF
TGTGCCAGCAGCGTGGGGTCCACAGATACGCAGTATTTT
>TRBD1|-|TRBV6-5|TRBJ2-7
CASSSPRTGDYEQYF
TGTGCCAGCAGTTCCCCCCGGACAGGGGACTACGAGCAGTACTTC
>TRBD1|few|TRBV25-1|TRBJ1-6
CASSETGARSPLHF
TGTGCCAGCAGTGAGACAGGGGCACGGTCACCCCTCCACTTT
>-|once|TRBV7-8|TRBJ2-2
CASSWSFETGELFF
TGTGCCAGCAGCTGGAGTTTTGAGACCGGGGAGCTGTTTTTT
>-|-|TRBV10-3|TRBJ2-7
CAISEGAGANSYEQYF
TGTGCCATCAGTGAAGGGGCGGGCGCCAACTCCTACGAGCAGTACTTC
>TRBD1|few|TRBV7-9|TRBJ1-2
CASSSQGQDYGYTF
TGTGCCAGCAGTTCACAGGGGCAAGACTATGGCTACACCTTC
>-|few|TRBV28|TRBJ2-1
CASSSPRGAELNEQFF
TGTGCCAGCAGTTCCCCCAGGGGGGCGGAGTTAAATGAGCAGTTCTTC
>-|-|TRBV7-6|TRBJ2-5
CASSLMDGQETQYF
TGTGCCAGCAGCTTAATGGACGGACAAGAGACCCAGTACTTC
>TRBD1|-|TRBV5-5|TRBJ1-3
CASSRQRGPGNTIYF
TGTGCCAGCAGCCGTCAAAGGGGGCCTGGAAACACCATATATTTT
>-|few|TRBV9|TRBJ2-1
CASSGQVGEQFF
TGTGCCAGCAGCGGGCAGGTCGGTGAGCAGTTCTTC
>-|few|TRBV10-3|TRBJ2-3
CAISEATDTQYF
TGTGCCATCAGTGAGGCGACGGATACGCAGTATTTT
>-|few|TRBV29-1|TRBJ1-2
CSVEGSLKGYTF
TGCAGCGTCGAGGGAAGCTTGAAGGGCTACACCTTC
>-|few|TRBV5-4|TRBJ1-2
CASNLEGTPLGYTF
TGTGCCAGCAACCTCGAAGGGACCCCGCTAGGCTACACCTTC
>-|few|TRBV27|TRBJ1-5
CASRWGVNQPQHF
TGTGCCAGCCGATGGGGGGTTAATCAGCCCCAGCATTTT
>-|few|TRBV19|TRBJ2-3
CASKDRARGLTDTQYF
TGTGCCAGTAAAGACCGGGCCCGGGGGCTTACAGATACGCAGTATTTT
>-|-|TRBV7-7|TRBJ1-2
CASSLGSKGNYGYTF
TGTGCTAGCAGCTTAGGGTCCAAGGGCAACTATGGCTACACCTTC